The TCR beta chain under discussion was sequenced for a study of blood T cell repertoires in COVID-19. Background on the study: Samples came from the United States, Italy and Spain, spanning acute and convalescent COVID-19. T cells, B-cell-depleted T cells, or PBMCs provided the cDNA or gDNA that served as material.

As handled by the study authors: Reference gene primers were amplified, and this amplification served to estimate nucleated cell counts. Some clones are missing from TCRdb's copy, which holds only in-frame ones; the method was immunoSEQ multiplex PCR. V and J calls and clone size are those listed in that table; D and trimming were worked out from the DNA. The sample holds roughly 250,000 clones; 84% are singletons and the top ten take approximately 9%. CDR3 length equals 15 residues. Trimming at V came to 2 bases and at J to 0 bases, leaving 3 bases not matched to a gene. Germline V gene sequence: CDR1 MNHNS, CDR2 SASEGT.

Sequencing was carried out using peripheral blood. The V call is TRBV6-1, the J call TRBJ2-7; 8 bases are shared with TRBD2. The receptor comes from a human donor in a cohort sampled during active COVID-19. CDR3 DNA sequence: TGTGCCAGCAGTGAAACTAGCGGAACCTCCTACGAGCAGTACTTC. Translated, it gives CASSETSGTSYEQYF.